This T cell receptor (beta chain) is from a study of T cells in Graves' hyperthyroidism and ophthalmopathy. Overall study results and limits: Most expanded thyroid clonotypes above 0.001 also appeared in blood.

Using RNA transcripts as the source, TCR beta CDR3 regions were amplified. HTBI primers were employed in a first-round RT-PCR of the TCR CDR3. TCRdb re-derived calls from the multiplex PCR reads in MiXCR, one entry per CDR3 protein. The table shows fewer than 650,000 distinct CDR3 sequences, with about 14% occurring only once. Graves' hyperthyroidism was deemed stable given no ophthalmopathy progression within 18 months. Trimming cost V 3 bases and J 9 bases, with 17 bases left between them. CDR1 KGHDR and CDR2 SFDVKD come from the germline V gene. This CDR3 has 15 amino acids. This clonotype was detected many times. What it binds is unknown.

The sequencing sample was made of blood. The chain employs TRBV24-1 and TRBJ2-1; D might be TRBD2 (6 bases). This clonotype originated in a woman in her thirties or forties with Graves' hyperthyroidism. CDR3 in DNA: TGTGCCACCAGTGATCCCGGGACCCCCGGGAGTGAGCAGTTCTTC. Amino acid sequence: CATSDPGTPGSEQFF.